The source of this TCR beta chain is a study of T cells after yellow fever vaccination. There are 16 residues in the CDR3. The germline CDR1 and CDR2 sequences are DFQATT and SNEGSKA (reference sequence). The V segment lost 1 base and the J segment 3 bases; nucleotides outside the gene matches: 10. Using its own MiXCR run on the 5' RACE reads, TCRdb lists one record per CDR3 protein. The sample contains about 360,000 distinct CDR3 sequences, around 6.4% of which appear only once. This clonotype was observed at least ten times. The TCR was taken from a man aged 25 to 45 who received the YFV17D yellow fever vaccine. The sample was PBMCs, taken 5 days after the yellow fever booster vaccination. The chain is built from TRBV20-1 and TRBJ2-7; 9 bases align to TRBD2. CDR3 sequence reads: CSARVSGTSRGYEQYF. CDR3 nucleotide sequence: TGCAGTGCTAGAGTCTCTGGGACTAGCCGAGGCTACGAGCAGTACTTC.